This T cell receptor (beta chain) was recovered during a study of cytomegalovirus exposure and HLA in healthy donors. The CDR3 is 14 amino acids. Germline V lookup: CDR1 MNHNY, CDR2 SVGAGI (reference sequence). V was shortened by 7 bases and J by 2 bases, with 14 bases between the two germline ends. Primers: 60 Vbeta forward and 13 Jbeta reverse. The method was immunoSEQ multiplex PCR; TCRdb's version includes in-frame clones alone and lacks a portion of them. The sample lists some 180,000 clones, 75% to 85% occurring once. This clone was seen more than once but under ten times. V and J are TRBV6-6 and TRBJ1-1; D remains unclear. The material sequenced was PBMCs. This receptor was taken from a woman in her forties or fifties in good health and CMV-seronegative. CDR3 sequence reads: CASTERASNTEAFF. Written as DNA, the CDR3 is TGTGCCAGCACCGAGCGAGCCTCAAACACTGAAGCTTTCTTT.